The 21 T cell receptor beta chains reported below all come from one sample, sequenced in a study of cytomegalovirus exposure and HLA in healthy donors. A multiplex PCR was run with 60 Vbeta primers and 13 Jbeta primers. Sequencing was performed with immunoSEQ multiplex PCR; in TCRdb, only in-frame clones are kept and a portion is missing. The sample shows under 200,000 clones, about four fifths of them seen only once. Sequenced material: PBMCs. These receptors all stem from a woman in her forties or fifties in good health and CMV-seropositive.

The chain links TRBV5-1 to TRBJ1-5, with 9 bases fitting TRBD1. The CDR3 runs 15 residues. V gave up 0 bases and J gave up 7 bases; unmatched junction bases: 5. The germline gives CDR1 SGHRS, CDR2 YFSETQ. CDR3 coding DNA: TGCGCCAGCAGCTTGGGGACAGGGGTAAGGCAGCCCCAGCATTTT. Its protein is CASSLGTGVRQPQHF.

V gene TRBV28 combines with J gene TRBJ2-2; 14 bases line up with TRBD2. Germline loops: CDR1 MDHEN, CDR2 SYDVKM. The CDR3 spans 18 residues. V shed 6 bases and J 8 bases; nucleotides not matched to a gene: 14. The CDR3 is CASSEEPGTSGRGGELFF. The DNA of the CDR3 is TGTGCCAGCAGCGAGGAGCCCGGGACTAGCGGGAGAGGTGGGGAGCTGTTTTTT.

The chain links TRBV28 to TRBJ2-7; tentative D call: TRBD1 (6 bases). Trimming pared 8 bases from V and 0 bases from J, leaving 14 bases between. The germline CDR1 and CDR2 sequences are MDHEN and SYDVKM. The CDR3 extends over 14 amino acids. The CDR3 DNA sequence: TGTGCCAGCGCCAGTTACAGGGACTCCTACGAGCAGTACTTC. It encodes CASASYRDSYEQYF. The whole variable domain, remainder taken from reference TRBV28 and TRBJ2-7, is DVKVTQSSRYLVKRTGEKVFLECVQDMDHENMFWYRQDPGLGLRLIYFSYDVKMKEKGDIPEGYSVSREKKERFSLILESASTNQTSMYLCASASYRDSYEQYFGPGTRLTVT.

This chain links TRBV25-1 with TRBJ2-1; D possibly corresponds to TRBD2 (6 bases). CDR3 length: 14 residues. Germline V gives CDR1 MGHDK, CDR2 SYGVNS. The ends were cut back, 6 bases at V and 7 bases at J, with 16 bases in the middle. CDR3 residues: CASSLRDFHNEQFF. DNA of the CDR3: TGTGCCAGCAGCCTCCGGGACTTTCATAATGAGCAGTTCTTC.

This CDR3 reads CASSGDGTGEETQYF. CDR3 in DNA: TGTGCCAGCAGTGGGGATGGGACAGGGGAAGAGACCCAGTACTTC. The chain has TRBV28 and TRBJ2-5, with 10 nucleotides matching TRBD1. The V segment lost 5 bases and the J segment 3 bases; nucleotides outside the gene matches: 6. The CDR3 extends over 15 amino acids. CDR1 MDHEN and CDR2 SYDVKM come from the germline V gene.

The chain has TRBV7-2 and TRBJ1-2; 7 nucleotides align to TRBD1. The V gene's germline CDR1 is SGHTA and CDR2 FQGNSA. After removal of 4 bases from V and 5 bases from J, the junction contained 7 bases not matched to a gene. The CDR3 spans 14 residues. The CDR3 DNA follows: TGTGCCAGCAGCTCGCAGACAGGGACTTATGGCTACACCTTC. This sequence encodes CASSSQTGTYGYTF.

The J gene is TRBJ1-1, the V gene TRBV7-3; D remains ambiguous. CDR1 is SGHTA, CDR2 FQGTGA, per germline. V was pared by 2 bases and J by 5 bases, with 12 bases between. The CDR3 spans 14 residues. In DNA, the CDR3 is TGTGCCAGCAGCTTAGGAACAGCAAAGACTGAAGCTTTCTTT. Translated, it gives CASSLGTAKTEAFF.

This rearrangement joins TRBV7-2 to TRBJ1-4; D unclear. The CDR3 runs to 13 residues. V lost 5 bases to trimming and J lost 6 bases, with 10 bases between them. Germline V CDR1 and CDR2: SGHTA, FQGNSA. CDR3 sequence reads: CASSVRADEKLFF. CDR3 nucleotides: TGTGCCAGCAGCGTGCGGGCAGATGAAAAACTGTTTTTT.

This chain uses TRBV19 with TRBJ2-3, with 7 nucleotides matching TRBD1. The DNA end lines up better with TRBJ1-5; the J call may be wrong. Looked up from germline, CDR1 is LNHDA and CDR2 is SQIVND (reference sequence). The CDR3 is made up of 14 amino acids. CDR3 loop: CASSLPIRGDTQHF. In DNA, the CDR3 is TGTGCCAGTAGTTTGCCTATCAGGGGGGATACGCAGCATTTT.

The genes are TRBV4-3 and TRBJ2-1; D is unclear. Germline V gives CDR1 LGHNA, CDR2 YSLEER. The V end was cut by 0 bases, the J end by 8 bases, with 20 bases between. This CDR3 comprises 17 residues. Written as DNA, the CDR3 is TGCGCCAGCAGCCAAGATGGGCTGTCGTCGTTGTGGGATGAGCAGTTCTTC. Its protein is CASSQDGLSSLWDEQFF.

This clone was found once. The V call is TRBV5-1, the J call TRBJ1-1, with D perhaps matching TRBD1 (6 bases). The CDR3 has 14 residues. The V end lost 6 bases, the J end lost 0 bases, and 12 bases lay between the germline ends. Per the germline V gene, CDR1 is SGHRS and CDR2 is YFSETQ. The DNA of the CDR3 is TGCGCCAGCAAAGCAGGGGCCCTGAACACTGAAGCTTTCTTT. This translates into CASKAGALNTEAFF. The complete variable domain, with remaining parts taken from reference TRBV5-1 and TRBJ1-1, reads KAGVTQTPRYLIKTRGQQVTLSCSPISGHRSVSWYQQTPGQGLQFLFEYFSETQRNKGNFPGRFSGRQFSNSRSEMNVSTLELGDSALYLCASKAGALNTEAFFGQGTRLTVV.

J is TRBJ1-1 and V is TRBV14, with no clear D. V was clipped by 4 bases and J by 1 base, with 4 bases between them. The CDR3 length is 12 residues. Looked up from germline, CDR1 is SGHDN and CDR2 is FVKESK. DNA of the CDR3: TGTGCCAGCAGCCGGAGGAACACTGAAGCTTTCTTT. Protein product: CASSRRNTEAFF. Looking up the rest from reference TRBV14 and TRBJ1-1 gives the full variable domain: EAGVTQFPSHSVIEKGQTVTLRCDPISGHDNLYWYRRVMGKEIKFLLHFVKESKQDESGMPNNRFLAERTGGTYSTLKVQPAELEDSGVYFCASSRRNTEAFFGQGTRLTVV.

The chain is built from TRBV19 and TRBJ1-2; D is unclear. Between the trimmed V and J ends, which lost 0 bases and 0 bases, there was a span of 11 bases. Germline V CDR1 and CDR2: LNHDA, SQIVND (reference sequence). The CDR3 contains 16 residues. The CDR3 sequence is CASSIDLTVTNYGYTF. The CDR3 DNA follows: TGTGCCAGTAGTATAGATCTAACAGTTACTAACTATGGCTACACCTTC.

V is TRBV19 and J is TRBJ1-6, with 8 bases aligning to TRBD1. There are 13 residues in the CDR3. Germline values: CDR1 LNHDA, CDR2 SQIVND (reference sequence). J was trimmed by 8 bases and V by 7 bases; bases with no gene match: 4. CDR3 in DNA: TGTGCCAGTACCGACAGGGGTTATTCACCCCTCCACTTT. It codes for CASTDRGYSPLHF. Based on the CDR3 plus reference TRBV19 and TRBJ1-6, the full variable domain is DGGITQSPKYLFRKEGQNVTLSCEQNLNHDAMYWYRQDPGQGLRLIYYSQIVNDFQKGDIAEGYSVSREKKESFPLTVTSAQKNPTAFYLCASTDRGYSPLHFGNGTRLTVT.

For this clone: Compared with germline, one end of the junction differs, possibly owing to a read error. The CDR3 sequence is CSSSYTGVRSYEQYF. The CDR3 region has the DNA TGTTCCAGCAGTTACACAGGGGTCCGCTCCTACGAGCAGTACTTC. This chain links TRBV7-9 with TRBJ2-7, with TRBD1 identical over 7 bases. Germline loops: CDR1 SEHNR, CDR2 FQNEAQ (reference sequence). The CDR3 has 15 residues.

This chain joins TRBV7-3 and TRBJ1-1, with D uncertain. The CDR3 length is 13 residues. CDR1 SGHTA and CDR2 FQGTGA come from the germline V gene. The V end lost 0 bases, the J end lost 5 bases, and 7 bases lay between the germline ends. CDR3 loop: CASSLTSNTEAFF. DNA for the CDR3: TGTGCCAGCAGCTTAACGTCCAATACTGAAGCTTTCTTT.

CDR3: CASSQGTQGGDTGELFF. The CDR3 region has the DNA TGTGCCAGCAGCCAAGGGACCCAAGGGGGGGACACCGGGGAGCTGTTTTTT. This chain uses TRBV4-2 with TRBJ2-2; D might be TRBD2 (7 bases). Trimming stripped 1 base from V and 3 bases from J, with 15 bases between. The CDR3 runs to 17 residues. The germline CDR1 and CDR2 sequences are LGHNA and YNFKEQ.

This clone came up once. The V gene is TRBV18, the J gene TRBJ1-2; D remains ambiguous. The CDR3 is made up of 16 amino acids. Germline lookup yields CDR1 KGHSH and CDR2 LQKENI. Trimming took 3 bases from V and 5 from J, leaving 19 bases between them. CDR3 loop: CASSPEQIPTGYGYTF. Here the CDR3 DNA reads TGTGCCAGCTCACCGGAACAGATACCTACGGGGTATGGCTACACCTTC.

V and J are TRBV5-1 and TRBJ2-7; 7 nucleotides align to TRBD1. CDR3 length equals 15 residues. The V gene end was trimmed by 4 bases and the J gene end by 3 bases; junction bases not matched to a gene: 10. CDR1 is SGHRS and CDR2 is YFSETQ in the germline V gene. The CDR3 region is CASSKEAGTVYEQYF. The CDR3 nucleotides are TGCGCCAGCAGCAAGGAAGCCGGGACAGTCTACGAGCAGTACTTC.

DNA of the CDR3: TGTGCCAGCAGCTTACAGGGACTAGGATACGGTGAGCAGTTCTTC. As protein: CASSLQGLGYGEQFF. This sequence joins TRBV7-2 and TRBJ2-1, with 8 bases matching TRBD2. This CDR3 is 15 amino acids long. Germline CDR1 reads SGHTA; CDR2 reads FQGNSA. J gave up 9 bases and V 2 bases, and 9 bases lay outside the gene matches.

This clone was detected once. The chain joins TRBV6-5 to TRBJ2-5, with 8 bases aligning to TRBD1. The tail of the sequence fits TRBJ2-7 better, so the J call may be wrong. Germline V CDR1 and CDR2: MNHEY, SVGAGI. The CDR3 spans 15 residues. The CDR3 bases are TGTGCCAGCAGTCCCGACAGGGGCCTATCCTACGAGCAGTACTTC. Its translation: CASSPDRGLSYEQYF.